This T cell receptor (beta chain) was recorded in a study of human T cells and chemical hapten exposure. This CDR3 has 12 amino acids. The germline V and J ends were trimmed by 1 base and 10 bases, with 10 bases remaining between them. Germline CDR1 is SEHNR and CDR2 is FQNEAQ (reference sequence). This clonotype was observed a handful of times. How the authors handled the data: A per-sample median of around 100,000 TCRs was observed, with a range of roughly 23,224 to 700,000. One entry per CDR3 protein, called by TCRdb with MiXCR from the RACE reads. TCRdb assigned the V and J calls; the authors' analysis was not used. Here the sample spans 150,000 to 200,000 distinct CDR3 sequences, more than 14% being singletons. This sample's time point: patch test 1, 2 weeks after DPC sensitization. Treatment defined: therapeutic diphenylcyclopropenone sensitization with weekly scalp DPC. Blood sampling occurred before each patch-test application.

The V call is TRBV7-9, the J call TRBJ1-2, with D maybe TRBD1 (5 bases). This TCR derives from a woman between 25 and 40 years old with alopecia areata. Some clones in this sample may be carry-over from other donors' samples. The material sequenced was whole blood, taken in connection with sensitization to the hapten diphenylcyclopropenone (DPC). This CDR3 reads CASSLGSGDYTF. For the CDR3, the DNA is TGTGCCAGCAGCTTAGGTTCGGGGGACTACACCTTC.